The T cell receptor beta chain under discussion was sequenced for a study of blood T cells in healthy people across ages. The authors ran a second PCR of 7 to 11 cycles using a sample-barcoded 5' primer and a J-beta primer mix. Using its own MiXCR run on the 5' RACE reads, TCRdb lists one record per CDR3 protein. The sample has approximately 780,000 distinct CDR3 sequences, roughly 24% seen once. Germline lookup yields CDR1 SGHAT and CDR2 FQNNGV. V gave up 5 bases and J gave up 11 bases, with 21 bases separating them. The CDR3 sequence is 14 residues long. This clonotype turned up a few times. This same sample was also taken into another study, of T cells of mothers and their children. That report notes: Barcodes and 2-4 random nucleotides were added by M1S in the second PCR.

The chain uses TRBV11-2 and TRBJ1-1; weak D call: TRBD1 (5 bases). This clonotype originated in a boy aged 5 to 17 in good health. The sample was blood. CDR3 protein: CASSLGTGPFEAFF. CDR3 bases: TGTGCCAGCAGCCTTGGGACCGGCCCCTTCGAGGCTTTCTTT.